This T cell receptor (beta chain) was identified during a study of cytomegalovirus exposure and HLA in healthy donors. Whole-study context: In an earlier analysis, approximately 120 million unique TCR beta sequences were found from about 180 million T cells.

Concerning this clone itself: The antigen remains undetermined.

Donors had nominal health at sampling but likely had unrecorded immune exposures. J was trimmed by 4 bases and V by 6 bases; bases with no gene match: 6. The CDR3 extends over 14 amino acids. Germline V gene lookup returns CDR1 SGHAT and CDR2 FQNNGV. 13 Jbeta primers and 60 Vbeta primers were used for the PCR. Only in-frame clones appear in the TCRdb table, and some are missing; sequencing was by immunoSEQ multiplex PCR. The table includes some 190,000 clones, more than 80% detected once. Whole-study results and caveats: Sequence variants that were highly shared formed a cluster that was likely a sequencing artifact.

Sequenced sample: PBMCs. The receptor comes from a male donor in good health and CMV-seronegative. The gene calls are TRBV11-2 and TRBJ2-7, with 10 bases matching TRBD1. This CDR3 is CASRSGQGNYEQYF. The DNA of the CDR3 is TGTGCCAGCAGATCGGGACAGGGGAATTACGAGCAGTACTTC.